This T cell receptor beta chain was retrieved from a study of blood T cell repertoires in COVID-19. Study summary: Samples taken during acute and convalescent COVID-19 were collected in the United States, Italy and Spain.

The CDR3 covers 15 residues. The germline gives CDR1 LGHDT, CDR2 YNNKEL (reference sequence). V lost 3 bases to trimming and J lost 8 bases; unmatched junction nucleotides: 8. Clinical histories supplied by participants themselves formed the basis of cohort assignment. Sequenced by immunoSEQ multiplex PCR; TCRdb stores in-frame clones only, minus some. The sample includes hundreds of thousands of clones, more than 75% of them seen just once. The chain carries TRBV3-1 (or the pseudogene TRBV3-2) and TRBJ1-3, with 9 positions matching TRBD1. Sequencing was performed on PBMCs or T cells enriched from blood (not recorded which). This receptor was identified in a man in his forties who had recovered from COVID-19. In DNA, the CDR3 is TGTGCCAGCAGCCAGTTACTACAGGGGGCGGACACCATATATTTT. Protein sequence: CASSQLLQGADTIYF.